These T cell receptor beta chains were read from a single sample in a study of T cell responses to AZD1222 COVID-19 vaccine. Here immunoSEQ multiplex PCR was the method, and the copy in TCRdb shows in-frame clones only, minus some. This table holds about 160,000 clones, 88% found once. The input for sequencing was peripheral blood, taken on day 0 of AZD1222 vaccination. Receptors originate from an adult in good health. CDR3s include the opening cysteine and the closing phenylalanine or tryptophan. The D gene is left open where the match is weak. Not all rows give a size; the values are once, few, many and, for expanded clones, a class.

d_call	clone_size	v_call	j_call	cdr3_nt	cdr3_aa
-	-	TRBV7-2	TRBJ1-1	TGTGCCAGCAGCTTAGGGACGGCCAACACTGAAGCTTTCTTT	CASSLGTANTEAFF
-	-	TRBV5-4	TRBJ2-7	TGTGCCAGCAGCTTGGACTTTTACGAGCAGTACTTC	CASSLDFYEQYF
-	-	TRBV4-1	TRBJ1-1	TGCGCCAGCAGCCAGGCGGGGGGGAACACTGAAGCTTTCTTT	CASSQAGGNTEAFF
TRBD2	-	TRBV3-1/TRBV3-2	TRBJ2-7	TGTGCCAGCAGCCCCGAGGGAGGGGTCTCCTACGAGCAGTACTTC	CASSPEGGVSYEQYF
TRBD1	-	TRBV28	TRBJ1-6	TGTGCCAGCAGCCCTACACAGGGGTTAAGTTCACCCCTCCACTTT	CASSPTQGLSSPLHF
-	-	TRBV30	TRBJ1-5	TGTGCCTGGAGTGTGGATGGCAATCAGCCCCAGCATTTT	CAWSVDGNQPQHF
TRBD2	-	TRBV30	TRBJ2-7	TGTGCCTGGAGTACCGGGACTAGCGGGGCCTACGAGCAGTACTTC	CAWSTGTSGAYEQYF
-	once	TRBV6-5	TRBJ1-5	TGTGCCAGCAGTAACCCCCATGCTCAGCCCCAGCATTTT	CASSNPHAQPQHF
-	-	TRBV28	TRBJ1-1	TGTGCCAGCGTAGGGGGACAAATGAACACTGAAGCTTTCTTT	CASVGGQMNTEAFF
-	-	TRBV12-5	TRBJ2-7	TGTGCTAGTGGGCTGGGGATTTCCTACGAGCAGTACTTC	CASGLGISYEQYF
-	once	TRBV5-1	TRBJ1-2	TGCGCCAGCAGCTTGGGGCAACTTCTCACTAACTATGGCTACACCTTC	CASSLGQLLTNYGYTF
-	-	TRBV9	TRBJ2-3	TGTGCCAGCAGCCTCAGATTAGGGGTCGATACGCAGTATTTT	CASSLRLGVDTQYF
-	-	TRBV20-1	TRBJ2-1	TGCAGCCCAAAGAGTTATGAGCAGTTCTTC	CSPKSYEQFF
TRBD1	-	TRBV3-1/TRBV3-2	TRBJ1-5	TGTGCCAGCAGCCAAGACGGACAGGGTTATCAGCCCCAGCATTTT	CASSQDGQGYQPQHF
TRBD2	once	TRBV28	TRBJ2-2	TGTGCCAGCTTAGGGCGGGGGGTTCCCGGGGAGCTGTTTTTT	CASLGRGVPGELFF
TRBD2	-	TRBV6-2/TRBV6-3	TRBJ2-7	TGTGCCAGCAGCCTCCAGGGACTAGCGCCCCGAGGCTACGAGCAGTACTTC	CASSLQGLAPRGYEQYF
-	-	TRBV28	TRBJ2-7	TGTGCCAGCAGTTTCTTTCGGGGGGCCTTATACGAGCAGTACTTC	CASSFFRGALYEQYF
-	-	TRBV7-2	TRBJ2-7	TGTGCCAGCAGCTTATTGGGGTCCCCCTACGAGCAGTACTTC	CASSLLGSPYEQYF
-	-	TRBV19	TRBJ1-6	TGTGCCAGGGGTACCAGGACGGCTCGTAATTCACCCCTCCACTTT	CARGTRTARNSPLHF
TRBD1	-	TRBV5-6	TRBJ2-1	TGTGCCAGCAGCTTCGGGACAGGTCACGGTGAGCAGTTCTTC	CASSFGTGHGEQFF
TRBD2	few	TRBV2	TRBJ2-2	TGTGCCAGCAGTGAAACGCTAGCGGGGGCCGCGAACACCGGGGAGCTGTTTTTT	CASSETLAGAANTGELFF
TRBD1	-	TRBV19	TRBJ2-1	TGTGCCAGTAGTCCGACTAACAGGGGTCGGGAGTTCTTC	CASSPTNRGREFF
-	-	TRBV6-1	TRBJ1-5	TGTGCCAGCAGTGAAGAGGGAGCTACAAGTGATAGCAATCAGCCCCAGCATTTT	CASSEEGATSDSNQPQHF
TRBD2	-	TRBV11-1	TRBJ2-1	TGTGCCAGCAGCCTCCGGGCCCGGTTAGCGGGCGATGAGCAGTTCTTC	CASSLRARLAGDEQFF
-	few	TRBV9	TRBJ1-2	TGTGCCAGCAGCGGCCCGTATGGCTACACCTTC	CASSGPYGYTF
TRBD2	-	TRBV7-2	TRBJ2-2	TGTGCCAGCAGCGCAACCCCTTCGGGGAGGGTGAACACCGGGGAGCTGTTTTTT	CASSATPSGRVNTGELFF
TRBD2	-	TRBV24-1	TRBJ2-1	TGTGCCACCGGGACTAGGGGTTACAATGAGCAGTTCTTC	CATGTRGYNEQFF
-	-	TRBV30	TRBJ1-5	TGTGCCTGGAGTGTATCACAGGACGACAATCAGCCCCAGCATTTT	CAWSVSQDDNQPQHF
-	once	TRBV5-6	TRBJ2-7	TGTGCCAGCAGCTTGGAGGGGGGCGGTTACGAGCAGTACTTC	CASSLEGGGYEQYF
TRBD1	-	TRBV7-9	TRBJ2-7	TGTGCCAGCAGCTTGACAGGGGACTCCTACGAGCAGTACTTC	CASSLTGDSYEQYF
-	-	TRBV11-2	TRBJ1-2	TGTGCCAGCAGCTTAGGTCAGGTCAACTATGGCTACACCTTC	CASSLGQVNYGYTF
TRBD1	-	TRBV20-1	TRBJ1-2	TGCAGTGCTCCGACAGGGGATGGCTACACCTTC	CSAPTGDGYTF
-	-	TRBV5-8	TRBJ1-1	TGTGCCAGCAGCTTGGATAAGGAGGTAGCTTTCTTT	CASSLDKEVAFF
-	-	TRBV28	TRBJ2-7	TGTGCCAGCAGCTGGGGCAGGGTAGGCGACGAGCAGTACTTC	CASSWGRVGDEQYF
-	-	TRBV12-3/TRBV12-4	TRBJ2-3	TGTGCCAGCAGTTTAACTCCAGATACGCAGTATTTT	CASSLTPDTQYF
TRBD2	-	TRBV24-1	TRBJ2-1	TGTGCCACCAGTGATGCTTCCGGGACTAGAAGCTACAATGAGCAGTTCTTC	CATSDASGTRSYNEQFF
TRBD1	once	TRBV7-9	TRBJ1-4	TGTGCCAGCAGTCCCGGGACAGGGAGGAATGAAAAACTGTTTTTT	CASSPGTGRNEKLFF
-	-	TRBV6-2/TRBV6-3	TRBJ1-5	TGTGCCAGCAGTTTTAGCAATCAGCCCCAGCATTTT	CASSFSNQPQHF
TRBD2	-	TRBV30	TRBJ2-7	TGTGCCTGGAGCCGGCGGACTAGCGGGAGAGGGTACGAGCAGTACTTC	CAWSRRTSGRGYEQYF
-	-	TRBV4-3	TRBJ2-7	TGCGCCAGCAGCAGGGGCACAAGCTCCTACGAGCAGTACTTC	CASSRGTSSYEQYF
-	-	TRBV7-2	TRBJ2-5	TGTGCCAGCAGCCCCAGACAGTACCAAGAGACCCAGTACTTC	CASSPRQYQETQYF
TRBD1	-	TRBV27	TRBJ1-6	TGTGCCAGCATAATCGTCGGAACAGGGGGGTACAATTCACCCCTCCACTTT	CASIIVGTGGYNSPLHF
TRBD1	-	TRBV6-5	TRBJ2-7	TGTGCCAGCGACCCCGGGACAGTCCTTAGGTACTTC	CASDPGTVLRYF
-	few	TRBV30	TRBJ1-2	TGTGCCTTCCCAGGGGAATATGGCTACACCTTC	CAFPGEYGYTF
TRBD1	-	TRBV10-1	TRBJ1-1	TGCGCCGGGGGAATAAGCACAGGGGGCACGCACACTGAAGCTTTCTTT	CAGGISTGGTHTEAFF
TRBD1	-	TRBV28	TRBJ2-5	TGTGCCAGCAGTACCACAGGGGAATACGAGACCCAGTACTTC	CASSTTGEYETQYF
-	-	TRBV5-1	TRBJ1-1	TGCGCCAGCAGCTTGGCCCCCCGGCAGGGCTATACTGAAGCTTTCTTT	CASSLAPRQGYTEAFF
-	-	TRBV10-3	TRBJ2-7	TGTGCCGTTTGCGACTGGGACTCCGAGCAGTACTTC	CAVCDWDSEQYF
TRBD2	-	TRBV6-2/TRBV6-3	TRBJ2-1	TGTGCCAGCAGTCCCTGGCGGGGGGCCCGTTACAATGAGCAGTTCTTC	CASSPWRGARYNEQFF